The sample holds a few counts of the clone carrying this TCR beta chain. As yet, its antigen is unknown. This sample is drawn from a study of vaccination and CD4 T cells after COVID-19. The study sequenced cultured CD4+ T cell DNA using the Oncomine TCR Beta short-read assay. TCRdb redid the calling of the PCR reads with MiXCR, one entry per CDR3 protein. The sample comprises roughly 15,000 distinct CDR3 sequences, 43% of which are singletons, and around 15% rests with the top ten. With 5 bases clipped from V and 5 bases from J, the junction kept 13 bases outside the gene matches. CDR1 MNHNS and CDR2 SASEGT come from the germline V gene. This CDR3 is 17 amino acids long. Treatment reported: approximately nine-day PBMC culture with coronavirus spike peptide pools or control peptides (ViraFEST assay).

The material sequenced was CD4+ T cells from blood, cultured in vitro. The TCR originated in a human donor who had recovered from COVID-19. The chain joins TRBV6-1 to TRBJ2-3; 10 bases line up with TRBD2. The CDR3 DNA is TGTGCCAGCAGTCCCCGGCAGCGGGGGGGCAGGCGAGATACGCAGTATTTT. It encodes CASSPRQRGGRRDTQYF.